What follows are 11 T cell receptor beta chains derived from one specimen sequenced in a study of cytomegalovirus exposure and HLA in healthy donors. The PCR made use of 60 Vbeta and 13 Jbeta primers. Libraries were prepared by immunoSEQ multiplex PCR; TCRdb keeps only in-frame clonotypes and omits some of them. The sample includes some 150,000 clones, around 70% of them seen just once. The sample consisted of PBMCs. The receptors were gathered from a man in his thirties or forties in good health and CMV-seronegative.

The J gene is TRBJ2-2, the V gene TRBV5-1; D remains unclear. The CDR3 contains 13 residues. The ends were cut back, 0 bases at V and 6 bases at J, with 6 bases in the middle. Germline V lookup: CDR1 SGHRS, CDR2 YFSETQ. This CDR3 reads CASSLGDAGELFF. The CDR3 DNA reads as TGCGCCAGCAGCTTGGGAGATGCCGGGGAGCTGTTTTTT.

J is TRBJ2-2 and V is TRBV2; D might be TRBD2 (5 bases). Per germline, CDR1 SNHLY and CDR2 FYNNEI. Deletions cut 6 bases from V and 6 bases from J, with 8 bases between. CDR3 length: 12 amino acids. The CDR3 DNA follows: TGTGCCAGCAGCGGGGATGCCGGGGAGCTGTTTTTT. Its protein is CASSGDAGELFF.

The chain carries TRBV29-1 and TRBJ2-1; TRBD2 matches 8 bases. The CDR3 is 14 residues long. The V segment lost 4 bases and the J segment 6 bases; nucleotides outside the gene matches: 8. CDR1 is SQVTM and CDR2 is ANQGSEA in the germline V gene. As DNA, the CDR3 is TGCAGCGTTGCGGGGCGGGGGGCCTTCAATGAGCAGTTCTTC. Amino acids: CSVAGRGAFNEQFF.

This chain connects TRBV4-1 to TRBJ1-1; perhaps TRBD1 as D (6 bases). V was cut by 2 bases and J by 1 base, with 11 bases left in between. Germline V CDR1 and CDR2: MGHRA, YSYEKL. The CDR3 extends over 15 amino acids. In nucleotides, the CDR3 is TGCGCCAGCAGCCAACCCGGACAGAGGAACACTGAAGCTTTCTTT. Translation gives CASSQPGQRNTEAFF.

This clone was seen more than once but under ten times. The chain uses TRBV15 and TRBJ2-1; the D is unclear. CDR3 length: 13 amino acids. With 9 bases removed from V and 0 bases from J, the gap between germline ends came to 9 bases. In germline, CDR1 is LNHNV, CDR2 YYDKDF (reference sequence). The CDR3 sequence is CATKPSSYNEQFF. CDR3 sequence (DNA): TGTGCCACTAAGCCTAGCTCCTACAATGAGCAGTTCTTC.

The chain has TRBV10-3 and TRBJ1-2; a weak D match, TRBD1 (6 bases). Trimming removed 5 bases at V and 6 bases at J, with 19 bases between. Germline V gene lookup returns CDR1 ENHRY and CDR2 SYGVKD. CDR3 length: 15 amino acids. The CDR3 sequence is CAISYRQGGANGYTF. The CDR3 DNA reads TGTGCCATCAGTTATCGACAAGGGGGAGCGAATGGCTACACCTTC.

There are a few counts of this clone. The chain links TRBV5-5 to TRBJ2-1; 7 bases align to TRBD2. V was clipped by 1 base and J by 4 bases; unmatched bases: 5. The CDR3 contains 15 residues. CDR1 is SGHKS, CDR2 YYEKEE, per germline (reference sequence). The CDR3 sequence is CASSLRPAGYNEQFF. The CDR3 nucleotides read TGTGCCAGCAGCTTGCGGCCAGCGGGGTACAATGAGCAGTTCTTC. Full variable domain (rest looked up from reference TRBV5-5 and TRBJ2-1): DAGVTQSPTHLIKTRGQQVTLRCSPISGHKSVSWYQQVLGQGPQFIFQYYEKEERGRGNFPDRFSARQFPNYSSELNVNALLLGDSALYLCASSLRPAGYNEQFFGPGTRLTVL.

The sample holds one count of this clone. The chain uses TRBV5-1 and TRBJ1-6; 10 bases map to TRBD1. From germline, CDR1 is SGHRS and CDR2 YFSETQ. This CDR3 spans 15 amino acids. V lost 0 bases to trimming and J lost 7 bases; unmatched junction nucleotides: 1. The DNA for the CDR3 is TGCGCCAGCAGCTTGGGGGGACAGGGGAATTCACCCCTCCACTTT. It is translated as CASSLGGQGNSPLHF.

The chain carries TRBV14 and TRBJ1-3, with D tentatively TRBD1 (6 bases). Germline V lookup: CDR1 SGHDN, CDR2 FVKESK. The CDR3 is 18 amino acids. V was shortened by 2 bases and J by 1 base, with 18 bases between the two germline ends. In DNA, the CDR3 is TGTGCCAGCAGCCAACTATCTTCAGGGGACCCTTCTGGAAACACCATATATTTT. Translated, it gives CASSQLSSGDPSGNTIYF.

This chain links TRBV4-3 with TRBJ1-2; no reliable D call. CDR3 length equals 15 residues. The germline gives CDR1 LGHNA, CDR2 YSLEER. V lost 0 bases and J lost 2, with 10 bases in between. The CDR3 coding sequence is TGCGCCAGCAGCCAAGATAGTGTCCCAAACTATGGCTACACCTTC. It translates to CASSQDSVPNYGYTF.

This sequence joins TRBV14 and TRBJ2-5; D remains unclear. With 2 bases removed from V and 7 bases from J, the gap between germline ends came to 11 bases. The CDR3 contains 13 residues. Germline V gene data show CDR1 as SGHDN and CDR2 as FVKESK. As DNA, the CDR3 is TGTGCCAGCAGCCAATACAGTTCTGGGACCCAGTACTTC. The encoded protein is CASSQYSSGTQYF.